This entry lists 31 T cell receptor beta chains sequenced from one sample in a study of cytomegalovirus exposure and HLA in healthy donors. This PCR relied on a set of 60 Vbeta primers and 13 Jbeta primers. Sequenced by immunoSEQ multiplex PCR; TCRdb stores in-frame clones only, minus some. The repertoire includes approximately 160,000 clones, more than 65% of them detected once, and approximately 1.5% sits in the top ten. The sequencing sample was made of PBMCs. These receptors were taken from a male donor in good health and CMV-seronegative.

The genes are TRBV4-1 and TRBJ2-7, with D possibly matching TRBD2 (6 bases). The CDR3 loop spans 16 amino acids. Germline CDR1 reads MGHRA; CDR2 reads YSYEKL. V lost 0 bases and J 0 bases, leaving 12 bases between the germline ends. For the CDR3, the DNA is TGCGCCAGCAGCCAAGATCGGCGGGGAGTCTCCTACGAGCAGTACTTC. Residues: CASSQDRRGVSYEQYF.

This clone was recorded once. An end of the junction differs from the germline gene, which may be a read error. This chain uses TRBV7-6 with TRBJ2-2, with 10 bases matching TRBD2. Germline CDR1 reads SGHVS; CDR2 reads FNYEAQ. The CDR3 runs to 15 residues. CDR3 region: CASSVAGGHTGELFF. Here the CDR3 DNA reads TGTGCCAGCAGCGTAGCGGGGGGTCACACCGGGGAGCTGTTTTTT. Supplemented by reference TRBV7-6 and TRBJ2-2, the full variable domain reads GAGVSQSPRYKVTKRGQDVALRCDPISGHVSLYWYRQALGQGPEFLTYFNYEAQQDKSGLPNDRFSAERPEGSISTLTIQRTEQRDSAMYRCASSVAGGHTGELFFGEGSRLTVL.

This clone was recorded only once. CDR3 loop: CASSAGLAGPTQYF. The CDR3 DNA sequence: TGTGCCAGCAGCGCAGGACTAGCGGGGCCTACGCAGTATTTT. The chain recombines TRBV7-2 with TRBJ2-3, with 12 bases identical to TRBD2. The CDR3 totals 14 residues. J was trimmed by 8 bases and V by 5 bases; bases with no gene match: 5. Germline CDR1 SGHTA, CDR2 FQGNSA. Using reference TRBV7-2 and TRBJ2-3 for the parts outside the CDR3, the full variable domain is GAGVSQSPSNKVTEKGKDVELRCDPISGHTALYWYRQSLGQGLEFLIYFQGNSAPDKSGLPSDRFSAERTGGSVSTLTIQRTQQEDSAVYLCASSAGLAGPTQYFGPGTRLTVL.

V usage is TRBV19 and J usage is TRBJ2-1; TRBD2 matches at 10 bases. V lost 5 bases to trimming and J lost 6 bases; unmatched junction nucleotides: 10. The CDR3 has 16 residues. CDR1 and CDR2 from the germline V gene are LNHDA and SQIVND (reference sequence). For the CDR3, the DNA is TGTGCCAGTAGTGGGCTCAGGACTAGCGGCGTCAATGAGCAGTTCTTC. This translates into CASSGLRTSGVNEQFF. The full variable domain, its missing parts supplied by reference TRBV19 and TRBJ2-1, is DGGITQSPKYLFRKEGQNVTLSCEQNLNHDAMYWYRQDPGQGLRLIYYSQIVNDFQKGDIAEGYSVSREKKESFPLTVTSAQKNPTAFYLCASSGLRTSGVNEQFFGPGTRLTVL.

V and J are TRBV30 and TRBJ2-7; 7 bases are shared with TRBD2. Germline V lookup: CDR1 GTSNPN, CDR2 SVGIG (reference sequence). V lost 1 base to trimming and J lost 2 bases; unmatched junction nucleotides: 8. This CDR3 has 15 residues. CDR3 sequence (DNA): TGTGCCTGGAGTGGAATTGCGGGACTACCCTACGAGCAGTACTTC. Protein product: CAWSGIAGLPYEQYF.

The rearrangement uses TRBV2 and TRBJ1-2; 9 nucleotides align to TRBD1. This CDR3 has 14 residues. The V gene's germline CDR1 is SNHLY and CDR2 FYNNEI. The V segment lost 6 bases and the J segment 6 bases; nucleotides outside the gene matches: 8. Written as DNA, the CDR3 is TGTGCCAGCAGGAGGACAGGGGTTCAGGATGGCTACACCTTC. Amino acids: CASRRTGVQDGYTF.

The chain links TRBV21-1 to TRBJ2-3; TRBD2, as called in the table, went unchecked against the DNA. TRBV21-1 is a pseudogene locus. CDR3 length equals 17 residues. In nucleotides, the CDR3 is TGTGCCAGCAGCAACCCCCAGCGGCCTCACCGCACAGATACGCAGTATTTT. Translating gives CASSNPQRPHRTDTQYF.

With respect to this clone: Other DNA sequences in the same sample also yield this CDR3. The chain combines TRBV6-5 with TRBJ2-3; TRBD2 might be the D (6 bases). CDR1 and CDR2 (germline): MNHEY, SVGAGI. V gave up 2 bases and J gave up 0 bases, with 6 bases separating them. The CDR3 has 14 amino acids. Here the CDR3 reads CASSYSGSTDTQYF. CDR3 coding DNA: TGTGCCAGCAGTTACAGCGGGAGCACAGATACGCAGTATTTT.

This chain joins TRBV5-1 and TRBJ2-3, with 9 bases aligning to TRBD1. Germline V gives CDR1 SGHRS, CDR2 YFSETQ. V was pared by 5 bases and J by 4 bases, with 14 bases of the junction left unmatched. The CDR3 contains 17 residues. The CDR3 region has the DNA TGCGCCAGCAGATACCCCGTAGGGACAGGGTTCCCAGATACGCAGTATTTT. Amino acids: CASRYPVGTGFPDTQYF.

The chain uses TRBV5-4 and TRBJ1-6; 11 nucleotides match TRBD1. The CDR3 extends over 16 amino acids. Germline trimming cut 2 bases from V and 9 bases from J; bases unmatched to any gene: 7. Germline values: CDR1 SGHNT, CDR2 YYREEE (reference sequence). CDR3 coding DNA: TGTGCCAGCAGCTTAAAAACCGGGACAGGGGGTTCACCCCTCCACTTT. The encoded protein is CASSLKTGTGGSPLHF.

This clone has only one observation. The V gene is TRBV5-1, the J gene TRBJ2-5; possibly TRBD1 for D (6 bases). The germline gives CDR1 SGHRS, CDR2 YFSETQ. V lost 4 bases, J lost 3 bases, and 13 bases lay in between. This CDR3 contains 14 residues. CDR3: CASSKSDSKETQYF. The CDR3 bases are TGCGCCAGCAGCAAATCGGACAGTAAAGAGACCCAGTACTTC.

The gene calls are TRBV6-1 and TRBJ2-3; D is perhaps TRBD2 (6 bases). V gave up 7 bases and J gave up 10 bases, with 21 bases separating them. This CDR3 contains 14 residues. Germline CDR1 and CDR2: MNHNS and SASEGT. The CDR3 loop is CASTRSVGGFAQYF. Here the CDR3 DNA reads TGTGCCAGCACCAGATCCGTCGGGGGTTTCGCGCAGTATTTT.

This clone has a handful of counts. The chain couples TRBV29-1 to TRBJ1-5; a possible D gene is TRBD1 (5 bases). Germline CDR1 reads SQVTM; CDR2 reads ANQGSEA. The CDR3 consists of 14 residues. V was cut by 6 bases and J by 0 bases, with 12 bases left in between. CDR3 residues: CSVGTRNSNQPQHF. The DNA of the CDR3 is TGCAGCGTAGGGACTCGCAATAGCAATCAGCCCCAGCATTTT.

This clone turned up a few times. CDR3 sequence: CASSKGGSGANVLTF. The CDR3 coding sequence is TGTGCCAGCAGCAAAGGGGGCTCTGGGGCCAACGTCCTGACTTTC. The chain joins TRBV6-1 to TRBJ2-6, with a weak D call TRBD1 (6 bases). This CDR3 is built from 15 residues. Deletions cut 6 bases from V and 0 bases from J, with 9 bases between. Germline lookup yields CDR1 MNHNS and CDR2 SASEGT.

In DNA, the CDR3 is TGTGCCAGCAGTGAAGTGGGGGGAACAGCCCTAACGAACACCGGGGAGCTGTTTTTT. Its protein is CASSEVGGTALTNTGELFF. This chain joins TRBV6-1 and TRBJ2-2, with D perhaps TRBD2 (6 bases). Looked up from germline, CDR1 is MNHNS and CDR2 is SASEGT. V shed 1 base and J shed 0 bases, with 18 bases lying between them. This CDR3 contains 19 residues.

This clone was detected once. The chain carries TRBV18 and TRBJ1-3; tentative D call: TRBD1 (6 bases). Looked up from germline, CDR1 is KGHSH and CDR2 is LQKENI. Trimming shortened V by 3 bases and J by 0 bases, and 12 bases separated the two germline ends. The CDR3 has 16 amino acids. This chain's CDR3 is CASSPSQGVSGNTIYF. In DNA, the CDR3 is TGTGCCAGCTCACCGTCACAGGGCGTCTCTGGAAACACCATATATTTT.

This chain uses TRBV7-2 with TRBJ2-5; TRBD2 aligns across 8 bases. This CDR3 region has 15 residues. J was trimmed by 2 bases and V by 1 base; bases with no gene match: 3. The germline V gene has CDR1 SGHTA and CDR2 FQGNSA. The CDR3 DNA follows: TGTGCCAGCAGCTTAGGACTAGCGTGGCAAGAGACCCAGTACTTC. This gives the protein CASSLGLAWQETQYF.

V gene TRBV19 combines with J gene TRBJ1-1; weak D call: TRBD1 (6 bases). The germline CDR1 and CDR2 sequences are LNHDA and SQIVND (reference sequence). V gave up 6 bases and J gave up 1 base, with 12 bases separating them. The CDR3 runs to 14 residues. The CDR3 coding sequence is TGTGCCAGTAGACGCGGACAGACGAACACTGAAGCTTTCTTT. Protein sequence: CASRRGQTNTEAFF.

V and J are TRBV30 and TRBJ2-2; TRBD1 agrees at 7 bases. In germline, CDR1 is GTSNPN, CDR2 SVGIG (reference sequence). Trimming at V came to 5 bases and at J to 6 bases, leaving 21 bases not matched to a gene. The CDR3 consists of 18 residues. In nucleotides, the CDR3 is TGTGCCTGGTCCGGGACAGTAAGCCCGGGGTTTCTCTCCGGGGAGCTGTTTTTT. This encodes CAWSGTVSPGFLSGELFF.

This clone showed up just a few times. The chain carries TRBV6-5 and TRBJ1-6; D not certain. This CDR3 comprises 13 residues. The V gene's germline CDR1 is MNHEY and CDR2 SVGAGI. Between the trimmed V and J ends, which lost 6 bases and 8 bases, there was a span of 11 bases. The CDR3 bases are TGTGCCAGCAGGCGGGCGTCGGATTCACCCCTCCACTTT. Encoded protein: CASRRASDSPLHF.

V usage is TRBV29-1 and J usage is TRBJ2-3; the match to TRBD2 covers 9 bases. CDR3 length equals 16 residues. The junction had 10 bases not matched to a gene; V was cut back by 4 bases and J by 2 bases. Germline V CDR1 and CDR2: SQVTM, ANQGSEA. The CDR3 sequence is CSVVRTSDLYTDTQYF. CDR3 sequence (DNA): TGCAGCGTTGTGAGGACTAGCGACCTATACACAGATACGCAGTATTTT.

This clone has more than one count but fewer than ten. The CDR3 DNA sequence: TGTGCCTCGAACGGCGGTCTCGCAACTAATGAAAAACTGTTTTTT. Amino acid sequence: CASNGGLATNEKLFF. The chain employs TRBV30 and TRBJ1-4; D gene ambiguous. The CDR3 has 15 residues. The V gene's germline CDR1 is GTSNPN and CDR2 SVGIG (reference sequence). Between the trimmed V and J ends, which lost 7 bases and 0 bases, there was a span of 15 bases.

With regard to this clone: At one boundary the junction diverges from the germline segment, which might be a read error. The CDR3 nucleotides are TGCGCCGGCAGCCAAGACATACTCAGGACTAGCGGGAGTGATGAGCAGTTCTTC. Translating gives CAGSQDILRTSGSDEQFF. The rearrangement links TRBV4-3 to TRBJ2-1; 13 bases match TRBD2. This CDR3 contains 18 residues. Germline V gene sequence: CDR1 LGHNA, CDR2 YSLEER.

This clone was found once. The genes are TRBV9 and TRBJ2-5; 9 nucleotides align to TRBD1. In germline, CDR1 is SGDLS, CDR2 YYNGEE. After removal of 3 bases from V and 2 bases from J, the junction contained 5 bases not matched to a gene. This CDR3 is built from 15 residues. CDR3 DNA sequence: TGTGCCAGCAGCGACCGGGACAGGGAGCAAGAGACCCAGTACTTC. Translated, it gives CASSDRDREQETQYF.

The chain uses TRBV7-3 and TRBJ2-5; 8 bases map to TRBD2. J was trimmed by 5 bases and V by 5 bases; bases with no gene match: 10. Germline V gene data show CDR1 as SGHTA and CDR2 as FQGTGA. The CDR3 loop spans 15 amino acids. The CDR3 loop reads CASSPAGGAGETQYF. CDR3 nucleotides: TGTGCCAGCAGCCCCGCCGGGGGGGCCGGGGAGACCCAGTACTTC.

The chain is built from TRBV10-3 and TRBJ2-3; D is perhaps TRBD2 (5 bases). Looked up from germline, CDR1 is ENHRY and CDR2 is SYGVKD. The CDR3 extends over 14 amino acids. The V and J ends lost 0 bases and 5 bases respectively, with 9 bases between them. The CDR3 DNA sequence: TGTGCCATCAGTGAGTCGTCGGCGGGAGATACGCAGTATTTT. This translates into CAISESSAGDTQYF.

The chain joins TRBV7-9 to TRBJ2-1; 7 nucleotides align to TRBD2. Germline V CDR1 and CDR2: SEHNR, FQNEAQ (reference sequence). CDR3 length: 15 amino acids. V shed 3 bases and J 4 bases; nucleotides not matched to a gene: 6. Written as DNA, the CDR3 is TGTGCCAGCAGCTTTATACTAGCGCTATACAATGAGCAGTTCTTC. Translated: CASSFILALYNEQFF.

The chain joins TRBV10-3 to TRBJ1-5, with unresolved D. This CDR3 is 12 amino acids long. Germline CDR1 ENHRY, CDR2 SYGVKD. V was pared by 10 bases and J by 3 bases, with 10 bases between. CDR3 sequence reads: CATREDNQPQHF. The CDR3 DNA is TGTGCCACCCGCGAGGACAATCAGCCCCAGCATTTT.

The chain combines TRBV5-1 with TRBJ1-6; D gene unclear. The germline V gene encodes CDR1 SGHRS and CDR2 YFSETQ. There are 16 residues in the CDR3. V gave up 2 bases and J gave up 7 bases, with 16 bases separating them. The CDR3 region has the DNA TGCGCCAGCAGCTTTTATGTCAGGCGGGAGAATTCACCCCTCCACTTT. This codes for CASSFYVRRENSPLHF.

This clone was seen a single time. This chain uses TRBV7-8 with TRBJ1-6; 7 bases are shared with TRBD1. There are 18 residues in the CDR3. The germline gives CDR1 SGHVS, CDR2 FQNEAQ. V lost 5 bases and J lost 0; bases outside the gene matches: 10. The CDR3 spells CASSLRQGSGSYNSPLHF. The CDR3 coding sequence is TGTGCCAGCAGCCTAAGACAGGGTTCGGGCTCCTATAATTCACCCCTCCACTTT.

The chain combines TRBV5-6 with TRBJ1-6; D is unresolved. Germline V CDR1 and CDR2: SGHDT, YYEEEE. Trimming shortened V by 6 bases and J by 8 bases, and 18 bases separated the two germline ends. CDR3 length equals 15 residues. The CDR3 is CASNGYREIDSPLHF. The DNA of the CDR3 is TGTGCCAGCAACGGCTATCGGGAGATCGATTCACCCCTCCACTTT.